These 25 T cell receptor beta chains were all obtained from the same sample, sequenced in a study of cytomegalovirus exposure and HLA in healthy donors. The primer mix had 60 Vbeta and 13 Jbeta primers. Measured with immunoSEQ multiplex PCR; TCRdb has only the in-frame clones, and not every one. The sample holds approximately 110,000 clones, roughly three quarters seen once. The sequenced sample consisted of PBMCs. All receptors derive from a woman aged 45-65 years in good health and CMV-seropositive.

J is TRBJ2-7 and V is TRBV7-9; the D gene is possibly TRBD1 (5 bases). V was cut by 4 bases and J by 2 bases, with 6 bases left in between. Germline lookup yields CDR1 SEHNR and CDR2 FQNEAQ (reference sequence). This CDR3 comprises 12 residues. The CDR3 DNA reads as TGTGCCAGCAGCTCGACAGCCTACGAGCAGTACTTC. Protein product: CASSSTAYEQYF.

The chain employs TRBV6-6 and TRBJ1-2, with D maybe TRBD1 (6 bases). V was cut by 4 bases and J by 4 bases, with 7 bases left in between. The CDR3 runs to 12 residues. The germline gives CDR1 MNHNY, CDR2 SVGAGI (reference sequence). The CDR3 nucleotides read TGTGCCAGCAGTTCAGGGGCCTATGGCTACACCTTC. This sequence encodes CASSSGAYGYTF.

This clone appeared a single time. This chain uses TRBV7-2 with TRBJ2-7; 13 nucleotides agree with TRBD2. CDR1 is SGHTA and CDR2 is FQGNSA in the germline V gene. Germline trimming cut 4 bases from V and 2 bases from J; bases unmatched to any gene: 5. CDR3 size: 16 residues. CDR3 sequence: CASSYGTSGATYEQYF. The CDR3 DNA reads as TGTGCCAGCAGCTACGGGACTAGCGGGGCCACCTACGAGCAGTACTTC.

This clone has more than one count but fewer than ten. The V call is TRBV5-3, the J call TRBJ2-1, with 8 bases lining up with TRBD2. TRBV5-3 is assigned to the ORF class and has an uncertain function. With V trimmed by 2 bases and J by 6 bases, 4 bases remained unmatched. The CDR3 has 14 amino acids. CDR3 region: CARSFRLAGNEQFF. In nucleotides, the CDR3 is TGTGCCAGAAGCTTTCGTCTAGCGGGCAATGAGCAGTTCTTC.

The chain combines TRBV12-5 with TRBJ1-2; D is possibly TRBD1 (5 bases). CDR1 is LGHNT, CDR2 FRNRAP, per germline. V lost 1 base and J 8 bases, leaving 14 bases between the germline ends. CDR3 length: 14 residues. The CDR3 sequence: CASGLAPGLGGYTF. The CDR3 DNA follows: TGTGCTAGTGGTTTGGCCCCAGGGCTAGGGGGCTACACCTTC.

The chain has TRBV4-1 and TRBJ2-3, with D maybe TRBD1 (5 bases). The germline V gene has CDR1 MGHRA and CDR2 YSYEKL. V was clipped by 4 bases and J by 2 bases, with 16 bases between them. The CDR3 length is 16 residues. CDR3 amino acids: CASSLSPRVTTDTQYF. In DNA form, the CDR3 reads TGCGCCAGCAGCCTCAGCCCCAGGGTTACCACAGATACGCAGTATTTT.

This clone was observed a handful of times. One base away lies a much larger clone, so this may be a sequencing read error. The CDR3 region has the DNA TGTGCCAGCAGCGTAGGGGGGGGCCCCACAGATGCGCAGTATTTT. This gives the protein CASSVGGGPTDAQYF. The V gene is TRBV9, the J gene TRBJ2-3; D may be TRBD2 (7 bases). Germline loops: CDR1 SGDLS, CDR2 YYNGEE. This CDR3 is built from 15 residues.

The CDR3 DNA sequence: TGTGCCACACGGGGGACGGAAGATGAAAAACTGTTTTTT. It yields the protein CATRGTEDEKLFF. The chain uses TRBV19 and TRBJ1-4; weak D call: TRBD1 (5 bases). Germline V gives CDR1 LNHDA, CDR2 SQIVND (reference sequence). Deletions cut 10 bases from V and 6 bases from J, with 15 bases between. The CDR3 loop spans 13 amino acids.

This clone has more than one count but fewer than ten. J is TRBJ2-7 and V is TRBV9, with 9 bases that match TRBD2. The length of the CDR3 is 16 residues. CDR1 SGDLS and CDR2 YYNGEE come from the germline V gene. Unmatched junction bases numbered 6, after V lost 0 bases and J lost 2 bases. CDR3 protein: CASSVDWAGGTYEQYF. The CDR3 coding sequence is TGTGCCAGCAGCGTAGACTGGGCGGGAGGGACCTACGAGCAGTACTTC.

This clone turned up a few times. The chain links TRBV7-3 to TRBJ2-2; 7 bases are a match to TRBD2. The CDR3 loop spans 15 amino acids. V lost 0 bases and J lost 6; bases outside the gene matches: 4. Germline CDR1 reads SGHTA; CDR2 reads FQGTGA. The CDR3 here is CASSLTAGRAGELFF. The CDR3 DNA sequence: TGTGCCAGCAGCTTAACAGCGGGACGAGCCGGGGAGCTGTTTTTT.

The chain couples TRBV29-1 to TRBJ2-7; TRBD1 agrees at 11 bases. This CDR3 has 13 amino acids. Per the germline V gene, CDR1 is SQVTM and CDR2 is ANQGSEA. Trimming removed 4 bases from V and 6 bases from J; junction bases left unmatched: 5. CDR3 bases: TGCAGCGTTGGGGACAGGGGGGGCGGCGAGCAGTACTTC. Translation gives CSVGDRGGGEQYF.

This sequence joins TRBV18 and TRBJ1-2; D not certain. Germline CDR1 and CDR2: KGHSH and LQKENI. This CDR3 contains 13 residues. Trimming pared 2 bases from V and 3 bases from J, leaving 7 bases between. DNA for the CDR3: TGTGCCAGCTCACCAACGGGTGACTATGGCTACACCTTC. It encodes CASSPTGDYGYTF.

The chain links TRBV20-1 to TRBJ1-2, with D unresolved. The CDR3 extends over 9 amino acids. Germline CDR1 reads DFQATT; CDR2 reads SNEGSKA (reference sequence). V was cut by 7 bases and J by 5 bases, with 5 bases left in between. CDR3 coding DNA: TGCAGTGGAGGTTATGGCTACACCTTC. Its translation is CSGGYGYTF.

The chain couples TRBV27 to TRBJ1-5; D is uncertain. The CDR3 contains 15 residues. The V end was cut by 3 bases, the J end by 2 bases, with 11 bases between. Germline values: CDR1 MNHEY, CDR2 SMNVEV (reference sequence). The CDR3, as DNA: TGTGCCAGCAGTTTTTCCGGGTATGGCAATCAGCCCCAGCATTTT. Translation: CASSFSGYGNQPQHF.

The chain couples TRBV7-2 to TRBJ2-5, with D possibly being TRBD1 (6 bases). The CDR3 spans 14 residues. V lost 5 bases and J lost 2, with 12 bases in between. Germline V gene lookup returns CDR1 SGHTA and CDR2 FQGNSA. The CDR3 reads CASSPGTTQETQYF. CDR3 nucleotides: TGTGCCAGCAGCCCCGGGACAACACAAGAGACCCAGTACTTC.

On this clone: Mismatch with germline at one junction end may stem from a read error. The chain combines TRBV12-5 with TRBJ2-4; D is undetermined. The CDR3 covers 14 residues. The germline V gene has CDR1 LGHNT and CDR2 FRNRAP. CDR3 region: CASGLTEAKNSQYF. DNA of the CDR3: TGTGCTAGTGGTTTGACAGAAGCCAAAAACAGTCAGTACTTC. The full variable domain, with the rest looked up from reference TRBV12-5 and TRBJ2-4, is DARVTQTPRHKVTEMGQEVTMRCQPILGHNTVFWYRQTMMQGLELLAYFRNRAPLDDSGMPKDRFSAEMPDATLATLKIQPSEPRDSAVYFCASGLTEAKNSQYFGAGTRLSVL.

V gene TRBV2 combines with J gene TRBJ2-7, with D perhaps matching TRBD1 (5 bases). Germline V gene data show CDR1 as SNHLY and CDR2 as FYNNEI. This CDR3 comprises 16 residues. The V end lost 2 bases, the J end lost 2 bases, and 16 bases lay between the germline ends. Here the CDR3 reads CASSEYPAGSPYEQYF. The CDR3 DNA follows: TGTGCCAGCAGTGAATACCCCGCAGGGTCTCCCTACGAGCAGTACTTC.

V gene TRBV4-1 combines with J gene TRBJ2-2; 7 positions agree with TRBD2. The CDR3 is made up of 15 amino acids. The V segment lost 1 base and the J segment 6 bases; nucleotides outside the gene matches: 5. The germline V gene encodes CDR1 MGHRA and CDR2 YSYEKL. The CDR3 DNA reads as TGCGCCAGCAGCCAAGGGGGGGGATGGGCCGGGGAGCTGTTTTTT. This sequence encodes CASSQGGGWAGELFF.

The gene calls are TRBV5-6 and TRBJ2-2, with D possibly TRBD1 on 6 matching bases. The germline gives CDR1 SGHDT, CDR2 YYEEEE. This CDR3 spans 16 amino acids. Trimming removed 4 bases from V and 4 bases from J, with 17 bases in between. In DNA form, the CDR3 reads TGTGCCAGCAGCCCGCAACAGGGCAGGGGCACCGGGGAGCTGTTTTTT. Translated, it gives CASSPQQGRGTGELFF.

V and J are TRBV5-1 and TRBJ1-4; possible D gene TRBD1, 5 bases. The CDR3 is 13 residues long. V was shortened by 0 bases and J by 13 bases, with 13 bases between the two germline ends. Germline-derived CDR1 and CDR2 are SGHRS and YFSETQ. The CDR3 here is CASSLAPDRPLFF. In DNA form, the CDR3 reads TGCGCCAGCAGCTTGGCCCCCGACAGACCACTGTTTTTT.

V is TRBV5-6 and J is TRBJ2-3; D unresolved. CDR1 is SGHDT and CDR2 is YYEEEE in the germline V gene. CDR3 length: 13 residues. V lost 5 bases and J lost 7, with 14 bases in between. The CDR3 DNA reads TGTGCCAGCAGTTCCCCGGCAGGAAATACGCAGTATTTT. It encodes CASSSPAGNTQYF.

V usage is TRBV14 and J usage is TRBJ2-2; D ambiguous. The length of the CDR3 is 16 residues. With 0 bases removed from V and 5 bases from J, the gap between germline ends came to 13 bases. Germline CDR1 reads SGHDN; CDR2 reads FVKESK. CDR3 sequence: CASSQDRGAGTGELFF. The CDR3 DNA sequence: TGTGCCAGCAGCCAAGATCGCGGAGCCGGAACCGGGGAGCTGTTTTTT.

The chain is built from TRBV7-9 and TRBJ2-7; 8 bases fit TRBD2. J was trimmed by 2 bases and V by 5 bases; bases with no gene match: 8. Germline V CDR1 and CDR2: SEHNR, FQNEAQ (reference sequence). The CDR3 length is 15 residues. DNA of the CDR3: TGTGCCAGCAGCCCAATGACTAGCGTAGCCTACGAGCAGTACTTC. This encodes CASSPMTSVAYEQYF.

This clone came up a few times. The chain uses TRBV7-9 and TRBJ1-4; weak D call: TRBD1 (6 bases). V was cut by 5 bases and J by 8 bases, with 15 bases left in between. The CDR3 is 14 residues long. Germline V gene lookup returns CDR1 SEHNR and CDR2 FQNEAQ (reference sequence). CDR3 bases: TGTGCCAGCAGCGCAACACAGGGTAAAGAAAAACTGTTTTTT. It yields the protein CASSATQGKEKLFF.

As to this clone: The junction does not match germline at one end; this may be a read error. The chain joins TRBV7-9 to TRBJ2-1; 8 positions agree with TRBD2. The germline V gene has CDR1 SEHNR and CDR2 FQNEAQ (reference sequence). This CDR3 is 16 amino acids long. The CDR3 DNA follows: TGTTCCAGCAGCTTAGGTTCAGCGGGGGCCTACAATGAGCAGTTCTTC. It is translated as CSSSLGSAGAYNEQFF.